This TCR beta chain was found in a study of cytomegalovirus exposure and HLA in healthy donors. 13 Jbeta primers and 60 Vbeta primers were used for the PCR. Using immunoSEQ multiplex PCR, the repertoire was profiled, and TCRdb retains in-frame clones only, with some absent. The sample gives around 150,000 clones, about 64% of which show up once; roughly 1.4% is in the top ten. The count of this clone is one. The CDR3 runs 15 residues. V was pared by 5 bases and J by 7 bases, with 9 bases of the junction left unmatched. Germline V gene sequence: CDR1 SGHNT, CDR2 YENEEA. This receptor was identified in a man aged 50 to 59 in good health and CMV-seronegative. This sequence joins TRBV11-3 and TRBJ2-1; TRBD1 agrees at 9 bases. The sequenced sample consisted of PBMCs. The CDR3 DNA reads TGTGCCAGCAGCCCCCACAGGGGGCTCGGGAATGAGCAGTTCTTC. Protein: CASSPHRGLGNEQFF.